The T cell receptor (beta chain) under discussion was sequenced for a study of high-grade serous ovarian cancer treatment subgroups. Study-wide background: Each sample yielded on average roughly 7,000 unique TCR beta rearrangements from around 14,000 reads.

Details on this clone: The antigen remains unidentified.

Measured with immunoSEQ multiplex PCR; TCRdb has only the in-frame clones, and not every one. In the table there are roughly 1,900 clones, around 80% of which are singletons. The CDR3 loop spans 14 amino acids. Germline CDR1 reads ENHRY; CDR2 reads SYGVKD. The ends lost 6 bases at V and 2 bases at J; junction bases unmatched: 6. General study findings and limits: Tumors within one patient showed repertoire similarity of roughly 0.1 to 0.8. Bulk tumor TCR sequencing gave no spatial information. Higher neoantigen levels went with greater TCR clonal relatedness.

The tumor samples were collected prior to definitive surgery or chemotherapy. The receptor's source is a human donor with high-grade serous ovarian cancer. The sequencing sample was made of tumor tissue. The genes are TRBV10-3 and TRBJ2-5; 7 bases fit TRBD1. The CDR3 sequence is CAISRGQTQETQYF. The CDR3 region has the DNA TGTGCCATCAGCCGGGGACAGACACAAGAGACCCAGTACTTC.